This T cell receptor beta chain was obtained from a study of OX40 agonist ivuxolimab in advanced cancers. Across the study: Ivuxolimab, an agonistic anti-OX40 (CD134) antibody, was given to patients. Prior therapy, whether anti-PD-1, anti-PD-L1 or anti-CTLA-4, was allowed, and less than 45% had some. Study results and limitations: Clonal expansion by week 6 occurred in CD4+ and CD8+ blood T cells (at 0.1 to 3.0 mg/kg). People who partly responded at 0.1-3.0 mg/kg had some of the least clonal expansion seen.

Sequencing used immunoSEQ multiplex PCR; TCRdb keeps in-frame clones, though not all of them. The sample holds about 27,000 clones, approximately 83% seen once. CDR1 and CDR2 (germline): LNHDA, SQIVND (reference sequence). This CDR3 has 15 residues. Trimming left V 3 bases short and J 0 bases short, with 8 bases between. This clone was seen a handful of times. Its antigen remains unidentified. The TCR originated in an adult with an advanced solid tumor such as melanoma, head and neck, liver or kidney cancer. The chain combines TRBV19 with TRBJ2-2, with D unclear. Sequencing was performed on CD4+ or CD8+ T cells sorted from blood, taken in a trial of the OX40 agonist ivuxolimab. The CDR3 protein is CASSMVRSNTGELFF. CDR3 DNA sequence: TGTGCCAGTAGTATGGTACGATCGAACACCGGGGAGCTGTTTTTT.